Listed here are 18 T cell receptor beta chains from one sample, sequenced in a study of human T cells and chemical hapten exposure. The sample's time point: patch test 1, 2 weeks after DPC sensitization. The treatment denotes: therapeutic diphenylcyclopropenone sensitization with weekly scalp DPC. One entry per CDR3 protein, called by TCRdb with MiXCR from the RACE reads. The table includes roughly 360,000 distinct CDR3 sequences, 4% to 5.5% detected once. The sequenced sample was whole blood, obtained in connection with sensitization to the hapten diphenylcyclopropenone (DPC). These receptor sequences come from a woman between 45 and 60 years old with alopecia areata. Some clones in this sample may be carry-over from other donors' samples.

This clonotype was counted at least ten times. This chain links TRBV12-3 or TRBV12-4 with TRBJ1-1, with D possibly being TRBD1 (6 bases). The V end was cut by 3 bases, the J end by 3 bases, with 11 bases between. CDR3 length: 14 residues. CDR3 in amino acids: CASSLTTGYTEAFF. The CDR3 DNA reads as TGTGCCAGCAGTTTGACTACAGGGTACACTGAAGCTTTCTTT.

This clonotype was seen a few times. This chain connects TRBV7-2 to TRBJ2-2; D is uncertain. V was trimmed by 5 bases and J by 7 bases, leaving 8 bases between them. CDR3 size: 12 residues. CDR1 is SGHTA, CDR2 FQGNSA, per germline. The CDR3 coding sequence is TGTGCCAGCAGCGCCCGCATCGGGGAGCTGTTTTTT. Its protein product is CASSARIGELFF.

The table lists this clonotype with many counts. This chain connects TRBV7-9 to TRBJ2-2, with 9 bases aligning to TRBD2. Trimming removed 4 bases from V and 3 bases from J; junction bases left unmatched: 12. The CDR3 extends over 18 amino acids. From germline, CDR1 is SEHNR and CDR2 FQNEAQ (reference sequence). CDR3 nucleotide sequence: TGTGCCAGCAGCTCCCCCGCGGGTAGCGGGAGTGACACCGGGGAGCTGTTTTTT. Translating it yields CASSSPAGSGSDTGELFF.

This clonotype was detected many times. The J gene is TRBJ2-3, the V gene TRBV7-6, with 10 bases lining up with TRBD2. The V gene's germline CDR1 is SGHVS and CDR2 FNYEAQ. CDR3 length: 16 residues. J lost 0 bases, V lost 3 bases, and 3 bases had no gene match. The CDR3, as DNA: TGTGCCAGCAGCTTCGAACTAGCGGGGAGCACAGATACGCAGTATTTT. Its protein product is CASSFELAGSTDTQYF.

Many counts were recorded for this clonotype. The chain combines TRBV7-8 with TRBJ2-3, with TRBD1 identical over 7 bases. Germline assignment: CDR1 SGHVS and CDR2 FQNEAQ. V trimming: 4 bases; J trimming: 4 bases; junction bases outside the gene matches: 8. There are 15 residues in the CDR3. CDR3 loop: CASSSQTGSPDTQYF. The CDR3 DNA is TGTGCCAGCAGCTCGCAGACAGGGTCCCCAGATACGCAGTATTTT.

The chain combines TRBV12-3 or TRBV12-4 with TRBJ2-5; D could derive from TRBD1 or TRBD2 (6 bases each). V gave up 6 bases and J gave up 4 bases, with 12 bases separating them. The length of the CDR3 is 13 residues. CDR3 protein: CASRTGGGETQYF. In DNA form, the CDR3 reads TGTGCCAGCAGGACCGGAGGGGGAGAGACCCAGTACTTC.

This clonotype showed up just a few times. J is TRBJ1-4 and V is TRBV2; D is unclear. V lost 2 bases and J lost 8, with 9 bases in between. Germline lookup yields CDR1 SNHLY and CDR2 FYNNEI. The length of the CDR3 is 13 residues. In DNA form, the CDR3 reads TGTGCCAGCAGTGAACTTCGTGGGGAAAAACTGTTTTTT. Translating it yields CASSELRGEKLFF.

This clonotype was detected ten times or more. CDR3 protein: CSVRLRDRRSEAFF. The CDR3 region has the DNA TGCAGCGTTCGGTTACGGGACAGAAGATCTGAAGCTTTCTTT. The chain has TRBV29-1 and TRBJ1-1; the match to TRBD1 covers 7 bases. This CDR3 has 14 residues. Germline values: CDR1 SQVTM, CDR2 ANQGSEA. V was clipped by 5 bases and J by 6 bases; unmatched bases: 12.

This clonotype was detected ten times or more. The chain is built from TRBV6-5 and TRBJ2-5; D not certain. CDR3 length equals 13 residues. Germline values: CDR1 MNHEY, CDR2 SVGAGI. V shed 10 bases and J shed 2 bases, with 14 bases lying between them. In nucleotides, the CDR3 is TGTGCCACTACCGAAGGGCGGCAAGAGACCCAGTACTTC. Amino acids: CATTEGRQETQYF.

This clonotype was detected only a few times. J is TRBJ2-7 and V is TRBV20-1; D not certain. The length of the CDR3 is 13 residues. Germline V gene lookup returns CDR1 DFQATT and CDR2 SNEGSKA (reference sequence). V was pared by 4 bases and J by 2 bases, with 12 bases between. This chain's CDR3 is CSAKGLGPYEQYF. The DNA of the CDR3 is TGCAGTGCTAAAGGGTTGGGTCCCTACGAGCAGTACTTC.

This clonotype turned up a few times. V is TRBV19 and J is TRBJ2-5, with D possibly TRBD2 on 6 matching bases. The CDR3 sequence is 12 residues long. V was trimmed by 5 bases and J by 7 bases, leaving 11 bases between them. In germline, CDR1 is LNHDA, CDR2 SQIVND (reference sequence). The CDR3 coding sequence is TGTGCCAGTAGTCGGACCGGGGGGACCCAGTACTTC. It translates to CASSRTGGTQYF. Complete variable domain (other parts from reference TRBV19 and TRBJ2-5): DGGITQSPKYLFRKEGQNVTLSCEQNLNHDAMYWYRQDPGQGLRLIYYSQIVNDFQKGDIAEGYSVSREKKESFPLTVTSAQKNPTAFYLCASSRTGGTQYFGPGTRLLVL.

This clonotype came up a few times. The V call is TRBV5-1, the J call TRBJ2-1, with 8 bases identical to TRBD2. V was clipped by 7 bases and J by 6 bases; unmatched bases: 9. There are 14 residues in the CDR3. The germline CDR1 and CDR2 sequences are SGHRS and YFSETQ. The CDR3 DNA sequence: TGCGCCAGCCTCTCGGGAGGGATTAGCAATGAGCAGTTCTTC. It is translated as CASLSGGISNEQFF.

This clonotype has a count of ten or more. This sequence joins TRBV29-1 and TRBJ2-2; unclear D gene. The germline CDR1 and CDR2 sequences are SQVTM and ANQGSEA. Trimming stripped 4 bases from V and 3 bases from J, with 6 bases between. This CDR3 spans 12 amino acids. In DNA form, the CDR3 reads TGCAGCGTTGCACAAGACACCGGGGAGCTGTTTTTT. Encoded protein: CSVAQDTGELFF.

Comment on this clonotype: A much larger clone sits a single nucleotide away, making a read error possible. The rearrangement uses TRBV20-1 and TRBJ1-1; 7 bases agree with TRBD1. Germline V gene lookup returns CDR1 DFQATT and CDR2 SNEGSKA (reference sequence). The CDR3 covers 14 residues. The CDR3 bases are TGCATTGCTAGAGGGGACAGAGTGAACACTGAAGCTTTCTTT. Its translation is CIARGDRVNTEAFF.

This clonotype has a count of ten or more. This chain joins TRBV11-2 and TRBJ2-3; 12 nucleotides match TRBD2. V gave up 0 bases and J gave up 1 base; unmatched junction bases: 5. Germline V CDR1 and CDR2: SGHAT, FQNNGV. The CDR3 contains 18 residues. The CDR3 DNA sequence: TGTGCCAGCAGCTTAGAACTAGCGGGAGGTGCAGGCACAGATACGCAGTATTTT. Protein sequence: CASSLELAGGAGTDTQYF.

This clonotype was counted only a few times. The chain employs TRBV5-1 and TRBJ1-3; no definite D call. Trimming stripped 0 bases from V and 0 bases from J, with 7 bases between. Germline V gene sequence: CDR1 SGHRS, CDR2 YFSETQ. The CDR3 has 15 residues. CDR3 nucleotides: TGCGCCAGCAGCTTGGAGGTCAGCTCTGGAAACACCATATATTTT. Its protein is CASSLEVSSGNTIYF.

This clonotype was recorded many times. The V and J genes are TRBV18 and TRBJ1-2; D uncertain. The CDR3 loop spans 14 amino acids. V lost 0 bases and J 0 bases, leaving 5 bases between the germline ends. Germline assignment: CDR1 KGHSH and CDR2 LQKENI. CDR3 coding DNA: TGTGCCAGCTCACCACCGGGTCCTAACTATGGCTACACCTTC. It specifies CASSPPGPNYGYTF.

This clonotype occurred a few times. The rearrangement uses TRBV7-9 and TRBJ1-1, with 7 bases identical to TRBD1. V lost 5 bases and J lost 4; bases outside the gene matches: 10. The CDR3 runs 15 residues. Germline V gives CDR1 SEHNR, CDR2 FQNEAQ (reference sequence). This CDR3 is CASSQGEGFGTEAFF. The CDR3 nucleotides are TGTGCCAGCAGCCAGGGGGAGGGATTTGGCACTGAAGCTTTCTTT. Based on the CDR3 plus reference TRBV7-9 and TRBJ1-1, the full variable domain is DTGVSQNPRHKITKRGQNVTFRCDPISEHNRLYWYRQTLGQGPEFLTYFQNEAQLEKSRLLSDRFSAERPKGSFSTLEIQRTEQGDSAMYLCASSQGEGFGTEAFFGQGTRLTVV.